Listed below are T cell receptor beta chains from one sample, sequenced in a study of shared clonotypes between healthy human individuals. Repertoires were generated with immunoSEQ multiplex PCR, while TCRdb's copy carries only in-frame clones and drops some. The data show a few million clones, roughly 92% seen once. The source material was naive CD4+ T cells from PBMCs. Source of these receptors: a young man in good health. Some clones in this sample may be carry-over from other donors' samples. CDR3s include the opening cysteine and the closing phenylalanine or tryptophan. D genes are given only for firm matches. The size of a clone is reported for some rows only, either as once, few or many, or as a class for expanded clones.

V	J	size	D	CDR3	DNA
TRBV28	TRBJ2-7	NA	NA	CATLLAYEQYF	TGTGCCACCTTACTCGCTTACGAGCAGTACTTC
TRBV7-3	TRBJ2-1	NA	NA	CASSSVGGNEQFF	TGTGCCAGCAGCTCGGTGGGCGGCAATGAGCAGTTCTTC
TRBV5-1	TRBJ2-3	NA	TRBD2	CASSLEAAGGPGTQYF	TGCGCCAGCAGCTTGGAGGCAGCGGGAGGGCCCGGTACGCAGTATTTT
TRBV5-1	TRBJ1-5	NA	NA	CASSGDPGNQPQHF	TGCGCCAGCAGCGGGGACCCCGGTAATCAGCCCCAGCATTTT
TRBV15	TRBJ2-1	NA	NA	CATSRVVRQPSNEQFF	TGTGCCACCAGCAGAGTAGTCCGACAGCCTTCCAATGAGCAGTTCTTC
TRBV20-1	TRBJ1-1	NA	NA	CSAQTYEAFF	TGCAGTGCCCAGACGTATGAAGCTTTCTTT
TRBV7-2	TRBJ1-1	few	NA	CASSVRTQRKAFF	TGTGCCAGCAGCGTCCGGACCCAAAGGAAAGCTTTCTTT
TRBV18	TRBJ2-5	NA	NA	CASSPRFPQEETQYF	TGTGCCAGCTCACCACGATTTCCCCAGGAAGAGACCCAGTACTTC
TRBV7-6	TRBJ2-1	NA	NA	CASSLASSSYNEQFF	TGTGCCAGCAGCTTAGCCTCGAGCTCCTACAATGAGCAGTTCTTC
TRBV10-3	TRBJ2-3	NA	NA	CAISESIGTDTQYF	TGTGCCATCAGTGAGTCTATAGGCACAGATACGCAGTATTTT
TRBV5-1	TRBJ2-5	NA	NA	CASSLTGSGQETQYF	TGCGCCAGCAGCTTGACAGGGTCCGGCCAAGAGACCCAGTACTTC
TRBV28	TRBJ2-3	NA	TRBD2	CASSFRYSGWAEYF	TGTGCCAGCAGTTTCCGCTATAGCGGGTGGGCCGAGTATTTT